These T cell receptor beta chains were read from a single sample in a study of blood T cell repertoires in COVID-19. The protocol was immunoSEQ multiplex PCR, while the TCRdb copy is restricted to in-frame clones and leaves out a portion. The repertoire consists of a few hundred thousand clones, with 70% to 90% occurring once and the leading ten covering 0.7%. Sequencing input: peripheral blood. The receptor set was obtained from a human donor in a cohort sampled during active COVID-19. Both conserved end residues are part of each CDR3. A D gene is named only where the DNA matches it firmly. Where a row states a size, it is once, few, many or the class of an expanded clone; other rows omit it.

j_call,v_call,d_call,clone_size,cdr3_nt,cdr3_aa
TRBJ1-5,TRBV15,.,many,TGTGCCACCAGCAGAGATCACCAGGCGACCATTAGCAATCAGCCCCAGCATTTT,CATSRDHQATISNQPQHF
TRBJ1-6,TRBV14,.,.,TGTGCCAGCAGCCAAGATCCGGCAGGAAGGCATTCACCCCTCCACTTT,CASSQDPAGRHSPLHF
TRBJ1-1,TRBV2,TRBD1,.,TGTGCCAGCTCATTAGGGGACAGGGGGCTTGAAGCTTTCTTT,CASSLGDRGLEAFF
TRBJ2-7,TRBV24-1,.,few,TGTGCCACCAGTGAGGCAAAACAGGGCGGCGAGCAGTACTTC,CATSEAKQGGEQYF
TRBJ2-3,TRBV18,.,.,TGTGCCAGCTCACCAGACAGTATCACAGATACGCAGTATTTT,CASSPDSITDTQYF
TRBJ2-3,TRBV20-1,.,.,TGCAGTGCTATCATCGGAGAGGCGCAGTATTTT,CSAIIGEAQYF
TRBJ1-2,TRBV19,.,.,TGTGCCCGGGTGGACTTCGAGGGAGGCTACACCTTC,CARVDFEGGYTF
TRBJ1-5,TRBV7-9,.,.,TGTGCCAGCAGCTTAGCGTACGGGATGGGCAATCAGCCCCAGCATTTT,CASSLAYGMGNQPQHF
TRBJ2-5,TRBV7-9,TRBD1,.,TGTGCCAGCAGCCCCGACAGGGCTAATCAAGAGACCCAGTACTTC,CASSPDRANQETQYF
TRBJ2-3,TRBV7-6,.,.,TGTGCCAGCAGCTTAGTCGCGACTAGCACAGATACGCAGTATTTT,CASSLVATSTDTQYF
TRBJ1-6,TRBV18,.,.,TGTGCCAGCTCACTGGACATGGTCTTCTCCTATAATTCACCCCTCCACTTT,CASSLDMVFSYNSPLHF